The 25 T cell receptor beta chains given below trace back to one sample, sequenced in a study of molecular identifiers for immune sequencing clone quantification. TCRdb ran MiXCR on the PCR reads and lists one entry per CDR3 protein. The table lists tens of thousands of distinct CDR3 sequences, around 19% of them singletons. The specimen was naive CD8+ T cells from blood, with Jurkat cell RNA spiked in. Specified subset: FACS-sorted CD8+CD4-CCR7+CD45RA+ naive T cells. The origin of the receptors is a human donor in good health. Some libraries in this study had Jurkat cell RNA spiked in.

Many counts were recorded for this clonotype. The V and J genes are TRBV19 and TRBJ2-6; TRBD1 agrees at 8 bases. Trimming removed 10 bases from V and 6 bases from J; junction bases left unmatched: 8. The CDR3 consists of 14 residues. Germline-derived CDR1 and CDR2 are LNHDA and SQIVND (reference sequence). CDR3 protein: CATRTGLEANVLTF. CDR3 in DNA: TGTGCCACCCGGACAGGGCTGGAGGCCAACGTCCTGACTTTC.

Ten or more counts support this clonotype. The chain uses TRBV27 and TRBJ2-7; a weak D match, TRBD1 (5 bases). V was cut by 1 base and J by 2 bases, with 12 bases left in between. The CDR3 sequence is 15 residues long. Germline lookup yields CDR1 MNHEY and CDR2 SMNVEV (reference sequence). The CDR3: CASSLFGPGPYEQYF. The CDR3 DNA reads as TGTGCCAGCAGTTTATTCGGTCCAGGGCCCTACGAGCAGTACTTC.

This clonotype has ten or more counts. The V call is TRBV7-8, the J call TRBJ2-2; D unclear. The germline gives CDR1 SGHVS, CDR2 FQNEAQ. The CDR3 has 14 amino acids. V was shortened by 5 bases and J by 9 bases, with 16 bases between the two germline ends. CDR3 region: CASSLIEAARELFF. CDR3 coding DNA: TGTGCCAGCAGCCTAATAGAGGCTGCGAGGGAGCTGTTTTTT.

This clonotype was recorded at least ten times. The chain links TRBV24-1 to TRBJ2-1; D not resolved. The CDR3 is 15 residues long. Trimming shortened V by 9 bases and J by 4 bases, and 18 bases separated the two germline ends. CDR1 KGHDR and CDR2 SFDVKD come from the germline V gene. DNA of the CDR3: TGTGCCACCTCGCGGAACGGAAATACGTACAATGAGCAGTTCTTC. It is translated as CATSRNGNTYNEQFF.

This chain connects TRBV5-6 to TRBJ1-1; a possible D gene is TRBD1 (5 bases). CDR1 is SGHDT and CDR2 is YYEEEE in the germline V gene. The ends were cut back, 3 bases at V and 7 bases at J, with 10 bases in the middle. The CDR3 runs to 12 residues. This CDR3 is CASSYGHLEAFF. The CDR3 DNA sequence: TGTGCCAGCAGCTACGGACACCTTGAAGCTTTCTTT.

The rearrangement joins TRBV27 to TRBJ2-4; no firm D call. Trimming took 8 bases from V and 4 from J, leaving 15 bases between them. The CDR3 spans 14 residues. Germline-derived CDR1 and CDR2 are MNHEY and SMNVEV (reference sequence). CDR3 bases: TGTGCCAGCCGAAGTTCGGAGCCTAAAAACATTCAGTACTTC. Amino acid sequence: CASRSSEPKNIQYF.

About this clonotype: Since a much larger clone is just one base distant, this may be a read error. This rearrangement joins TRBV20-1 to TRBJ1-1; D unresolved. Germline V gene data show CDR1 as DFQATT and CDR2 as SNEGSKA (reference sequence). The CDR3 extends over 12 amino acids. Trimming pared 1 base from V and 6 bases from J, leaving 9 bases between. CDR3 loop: CSARGVRPEAFF. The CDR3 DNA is TGCAGTGCTAGAGGTGTTCGGCCTGAAGCTTTCTTT.

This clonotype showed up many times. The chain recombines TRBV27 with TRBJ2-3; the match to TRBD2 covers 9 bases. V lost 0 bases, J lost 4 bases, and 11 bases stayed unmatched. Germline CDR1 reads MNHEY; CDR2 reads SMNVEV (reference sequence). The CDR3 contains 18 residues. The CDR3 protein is CASSLSSMAGGPADTQYF. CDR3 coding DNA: TGTGCCAGCAGTTTATCCTCGATGGCGGGAGGGCCGGCAGATACGCAGTATTTT.

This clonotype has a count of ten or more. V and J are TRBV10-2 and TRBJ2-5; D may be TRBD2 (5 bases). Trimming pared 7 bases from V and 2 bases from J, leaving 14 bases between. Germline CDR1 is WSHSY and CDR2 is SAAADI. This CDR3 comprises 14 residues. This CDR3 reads CASTRPDSQETQYF. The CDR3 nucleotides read TGCGCCAGCACCCGGCCGGACTCACAAGAGACCCAGTACTTC.

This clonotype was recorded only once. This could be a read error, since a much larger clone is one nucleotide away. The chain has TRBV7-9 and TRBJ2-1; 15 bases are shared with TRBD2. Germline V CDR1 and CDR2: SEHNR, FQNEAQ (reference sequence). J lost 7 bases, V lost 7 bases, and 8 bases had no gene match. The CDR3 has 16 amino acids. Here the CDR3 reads CASKLGLAGGRNEQFF. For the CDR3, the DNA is TGTGCCAGCAAGTTGGGACTAGCGGGAGGAAGGAATGAGCAGTTCTTC.

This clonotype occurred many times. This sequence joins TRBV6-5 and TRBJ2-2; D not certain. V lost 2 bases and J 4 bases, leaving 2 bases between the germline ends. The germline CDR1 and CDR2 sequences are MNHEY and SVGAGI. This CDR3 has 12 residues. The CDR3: CASSYPTGELFF. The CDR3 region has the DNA TGTGCCAGCAGTTACCCCACCGGGGAGCTGTTTTTT.

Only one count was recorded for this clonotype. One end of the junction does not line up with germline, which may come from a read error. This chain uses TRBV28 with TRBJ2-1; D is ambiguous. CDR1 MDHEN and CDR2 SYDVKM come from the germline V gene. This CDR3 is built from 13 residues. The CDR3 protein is CASSLEALNERFF. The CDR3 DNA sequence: TGTGCCAGTTCCCTTGAGGCCCTCAATGAGCGGTTCTTC. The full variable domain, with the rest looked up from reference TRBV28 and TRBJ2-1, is DVKVTQSSRYLVKRTGEKVFLECVQDMDHENMFWYRQDPGLGLRLIYFSYDVKMKEKGDIPEGYSVSREKKERFSLILESASTNQTSMYLCASSLEALNERFFGPGTRLTVL.

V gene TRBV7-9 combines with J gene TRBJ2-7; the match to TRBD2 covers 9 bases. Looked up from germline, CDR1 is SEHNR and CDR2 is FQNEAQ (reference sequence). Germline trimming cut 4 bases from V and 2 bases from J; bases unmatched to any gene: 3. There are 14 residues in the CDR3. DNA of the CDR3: TGTGCCAGCAGCTGGGGACTAGCAGCCTACGAGCAGTACTTC. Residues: CASSWGLAAYEQYF.

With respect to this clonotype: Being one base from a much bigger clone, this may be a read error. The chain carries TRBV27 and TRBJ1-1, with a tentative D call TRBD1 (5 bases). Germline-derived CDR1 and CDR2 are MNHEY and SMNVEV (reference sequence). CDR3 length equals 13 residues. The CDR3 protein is CAGSLDSLSEAFF. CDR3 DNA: TGTGCCGGCAGCCTCGACAGTTTGTCTGAAGCTTTCTTT.

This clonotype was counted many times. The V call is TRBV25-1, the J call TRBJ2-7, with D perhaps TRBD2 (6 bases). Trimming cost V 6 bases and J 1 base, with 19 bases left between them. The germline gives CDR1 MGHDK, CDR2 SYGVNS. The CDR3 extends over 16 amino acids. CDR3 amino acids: CASRGGQVGSSYEQYF. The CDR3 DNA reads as TGTGCCAGCAGGGGAGGCCAGGTCGGAAGTTCCTACGAGCAGTACTTC.

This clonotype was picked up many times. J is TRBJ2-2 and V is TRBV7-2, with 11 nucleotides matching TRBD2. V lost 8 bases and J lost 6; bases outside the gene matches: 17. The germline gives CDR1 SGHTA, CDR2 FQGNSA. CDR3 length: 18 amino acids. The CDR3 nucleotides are TGTGCCAGCCCGCCCTCCAACGTACTAGCGGGAGTACCCGGGGAGCTGTTTTTT. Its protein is CASPPSNVLAGVPGELFF.

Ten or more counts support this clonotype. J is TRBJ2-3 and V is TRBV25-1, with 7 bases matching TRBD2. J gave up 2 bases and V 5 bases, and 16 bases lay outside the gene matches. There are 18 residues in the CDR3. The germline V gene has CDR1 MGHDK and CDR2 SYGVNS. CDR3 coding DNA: TGTGCCAGCAGTCGGACCGAGACTAGCCACTCCTACACAGATACGCAGTATTTT. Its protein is CASSRTETSHSYTDTQYF.

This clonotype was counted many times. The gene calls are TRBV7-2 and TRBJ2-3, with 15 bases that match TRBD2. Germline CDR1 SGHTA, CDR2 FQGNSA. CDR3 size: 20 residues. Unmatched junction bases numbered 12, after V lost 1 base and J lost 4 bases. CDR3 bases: TGTGCCAGCAGCTTAGATAGGACTAGCGGGAGGGGGATGAGCGCAGATACGCAGTATTTT. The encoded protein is CASSLDRTSGRGMSADTQYF.

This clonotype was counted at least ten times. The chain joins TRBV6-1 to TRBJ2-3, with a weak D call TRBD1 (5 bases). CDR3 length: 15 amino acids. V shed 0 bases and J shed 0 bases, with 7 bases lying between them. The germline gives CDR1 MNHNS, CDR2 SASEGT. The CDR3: CASSEARGSTDTQYF. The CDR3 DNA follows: TGTGCCAGCAGTGAAGCAAGGGGAAGCACAGATACGCAGTATTTT.

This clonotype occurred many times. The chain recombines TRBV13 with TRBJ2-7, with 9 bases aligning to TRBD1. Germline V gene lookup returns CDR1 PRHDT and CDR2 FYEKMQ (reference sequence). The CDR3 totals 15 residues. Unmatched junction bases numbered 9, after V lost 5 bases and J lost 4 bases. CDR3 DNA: TGTGCCAGCAGCGCTCGGACAGGGGTCTCGTACGAGCAGTACTTC. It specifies CASSARTGVSYEQYF.

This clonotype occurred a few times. In DNA, the CDR3 is TGTGCCAGCAGTTCGGGACTAGCGGGAGCAACGTACAATGAGCAGTTCTTC. Translation gives CASSSGLAGATYNEQFF. This chain links TRBV28 with TRBJ2-1; TRBD2 matches 14 bases. CDR3 length: 17 amino acids. Germline V gene lookup returns CDR1 MDHEN and CDR2 SYDVKM. Germline trimming cut 4 bases from V and 4 bases from J; bases unmatched to any gene: 6.

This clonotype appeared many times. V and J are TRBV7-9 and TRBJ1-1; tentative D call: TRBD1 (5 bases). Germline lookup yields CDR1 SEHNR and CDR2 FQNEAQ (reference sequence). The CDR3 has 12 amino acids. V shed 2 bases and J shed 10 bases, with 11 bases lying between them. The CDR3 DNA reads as TGTGCCAGCAGCTTATCCTGGGACGTAGCTTTCTTT. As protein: CASSLSWDVAFF. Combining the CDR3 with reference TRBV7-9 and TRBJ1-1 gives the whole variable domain DTGVSQNPRHKITKRGQNVTFRCDPISEHNRLYWYRQTLGQGPEFLTYFQNEAQLEKSRLLSDRFSAERPKGSFSTLEIQRTEQGDSAMYLCASSLSWDVAFFGQGTRLTVV.

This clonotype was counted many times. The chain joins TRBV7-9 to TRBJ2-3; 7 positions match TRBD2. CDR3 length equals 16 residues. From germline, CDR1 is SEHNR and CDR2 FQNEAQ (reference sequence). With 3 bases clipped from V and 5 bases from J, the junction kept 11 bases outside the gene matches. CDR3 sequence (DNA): TGTGCCAGCAGCTTGAGCCGGCGGGAGCTTGTAGATACGCAGTATTTT. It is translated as CASSLSRRELVDTQYF.

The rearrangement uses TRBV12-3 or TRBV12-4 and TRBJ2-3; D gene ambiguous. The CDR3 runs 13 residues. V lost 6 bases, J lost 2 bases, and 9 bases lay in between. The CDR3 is CASSRTYTDTQYF. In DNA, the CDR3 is TGTGCCAGCAGCCGGACCTACACAGATACGCAGTATTTT.

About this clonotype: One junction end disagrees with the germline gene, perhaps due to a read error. CDR3 sequence reads: CGSSLPGELFF. CDR3 DNA sequence: TGTGGCAGCAGCCTACCCGGGGAGCTGTTTTTT. The chain carries TRBV7-9 and TRBJ2-2; D gene ambiguous. The CDR3 extends over 11 amino acids. CDR1 is SEHNR and CDR2 is FQNEAQ in the germline V gene (reference sequence).